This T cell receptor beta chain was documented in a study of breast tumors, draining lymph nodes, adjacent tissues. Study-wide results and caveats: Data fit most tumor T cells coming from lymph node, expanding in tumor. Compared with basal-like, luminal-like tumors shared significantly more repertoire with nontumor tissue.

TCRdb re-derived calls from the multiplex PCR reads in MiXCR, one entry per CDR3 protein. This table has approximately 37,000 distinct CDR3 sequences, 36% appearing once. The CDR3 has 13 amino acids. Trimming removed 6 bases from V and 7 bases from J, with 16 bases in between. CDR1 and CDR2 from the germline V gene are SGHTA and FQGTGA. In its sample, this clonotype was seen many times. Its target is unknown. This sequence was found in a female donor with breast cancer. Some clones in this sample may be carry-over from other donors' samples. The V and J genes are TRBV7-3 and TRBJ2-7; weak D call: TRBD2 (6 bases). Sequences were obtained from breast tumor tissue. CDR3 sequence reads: CASSQGLAREQYF. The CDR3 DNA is TGTGCCAGCAGTCAAGGGCTAGCGAGGGAGCAGTACTTC.